This T cell receptor beta chain was recorded in a study of T cell responses to AZD1222 COVID-19 vaccine. Note on this clone: The antigen remains undetermined.

This CDR3 contains 13 residues. CDR1 and CDR2 (germline): SGHTA, FQGTGA. V was trimmed by 3 bases and J by 1 base, leaving 5 bases between them. Study-wide results and limits: The CD4 TCRs associated with vaccination extended across spike and predominated at 160-218 and 743-854.

Data came from immunoSEQ multiplex PCR; TCRdb stores just in-frame clones and leaves some out. The sample lists 120,000 to 150,000 clones; about nine tenths were seen once. The clonotype comes from an adult in good health. Sequenced here: peripheral blood, sampled on day 0 of AZD1222 vaccination. This chain connects TRBV7-3 to TRBJ2-3; D is unresolved. CDR3 nucleotides: TGTGCCAGCAGCTTTCCTGGCACAGATACGCAGTATTTT. Its translation: CASSFPGTDTQYF. Using reference TRBV7-3 and TRBJ2-3 for the parts outside the CDR3, the full variable domain is GAGVSQTPSNKVTEKGKYVELRCDPISGHTALYWYRQSLGQGPEFLIYFQGTGAADDSGLPNDRFFAVRPEGSVSTLKIQRTERGDSAVYLCASSFPGTDTQYFGPGTRLTVL.